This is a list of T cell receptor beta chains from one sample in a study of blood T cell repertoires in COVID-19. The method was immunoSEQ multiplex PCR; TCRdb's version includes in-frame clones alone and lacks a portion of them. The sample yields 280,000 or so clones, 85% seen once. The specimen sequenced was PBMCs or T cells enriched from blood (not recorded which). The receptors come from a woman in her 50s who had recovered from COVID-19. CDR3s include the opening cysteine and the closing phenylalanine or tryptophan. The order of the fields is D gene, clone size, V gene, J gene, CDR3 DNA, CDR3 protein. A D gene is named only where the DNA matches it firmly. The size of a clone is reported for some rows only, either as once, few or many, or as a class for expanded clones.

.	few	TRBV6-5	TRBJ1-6	TGTGCCAGCAGCTTGATGAGCTCCTATAATTCACCCCTCCACTTT	CASSLMSSYNSPLHF
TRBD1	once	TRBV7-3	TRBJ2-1	TGTGCCAGCAGCTTAAAAATTGGACAGGCAGACAATGAGCAGTTCTTC	CASSLKIGQADNEQFF
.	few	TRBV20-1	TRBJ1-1	TGCAGTGCTACAGGCCCCTATGAAGCTTTCTTT	CSATGPYEAFF
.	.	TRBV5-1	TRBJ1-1	TGCGCCAGCAGCACCCAAGGACAAAACACTGAAGCTTTCTTT	CASSTQGQNTEAFF
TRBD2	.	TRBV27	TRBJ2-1	TGTGCCAGCAGTTCGACTAGCGGGGGGGCCTTCTACAATGAGCAGTTCTTC	CASSSTSGGAFYNEQFF
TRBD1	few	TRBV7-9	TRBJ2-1	TGTGCCAGCAGCCCCCAGGGGGACAATGAGCAGTTCTTC	CASSPQGDNEQFF
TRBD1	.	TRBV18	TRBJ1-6	TGTGCCAGCTCACCCTCCCTGGGACAGGGGAAGAATTCACCCCTCCACTTT	CASSPSLGQGKNSPLHF
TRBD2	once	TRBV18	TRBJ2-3	TGTGCCAGCTCCCTGGGACTAGCGGGCACAGATACGCAGTATTTT	CASSLGLAGTDTQYF
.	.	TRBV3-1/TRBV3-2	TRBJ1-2	TGTGCCAGCAGCCAAGATCGGGCGGGGGGTGGCTACACCTTC	CASSQDRAGGGYTF
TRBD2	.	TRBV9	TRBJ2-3	TGTGCCAGCAGCCCAGGACTAGCGGGAGGGAACATAGATACGCAGTATTTT	CASSPGLAGGNIDTQYF
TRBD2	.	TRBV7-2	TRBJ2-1	TGTGCCAGCAGCCGGGGCGGGGGATATGAGCAGTTCTTC	CASSRGGGYEQFF
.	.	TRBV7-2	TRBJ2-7	TGTGCCAGCAGCTTAGACTACATCTCCTACGAGCAGTACTTC	CASSLDYISYEQYF
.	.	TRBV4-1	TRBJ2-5	TGCGCCAGCAGCCAAGACTACCAAGAGACCCAGTACTTC	CASSQDYQETQYF
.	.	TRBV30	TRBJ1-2	TGTGCCTGGAGCCCAGGCTTTGTTTTATATGGCTACACCTTC	CAWSPGFVLYGYTF
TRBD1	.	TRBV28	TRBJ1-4	TGTGCCAGCAGTTTTAGACAGGGTCGTGAAAAACTGTTTTTT	CASSFRQGREKLFF
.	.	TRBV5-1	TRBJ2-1	TGCGCCAGCAGCTCACAGGTACGGGCAAATGAGCAGTTCTTC	CASSSQVRANEQFF
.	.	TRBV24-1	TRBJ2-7	TGTGCCACCAGTGATTTCTATGGAGGGGAAGAGCAGTACTTC	CATSDFYGGEEQYF
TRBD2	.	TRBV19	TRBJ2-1	TGTGCCAGTAGTACGCAGCGGGGGGGTTACAATGAGCAGTTCTTC	CASSTQRGGYNEQFF
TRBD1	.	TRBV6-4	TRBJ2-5	TGTGCCAGCAGTGCGGATGCAGGGGGCTCCCATTACTTC	CASSADAGGSHYF
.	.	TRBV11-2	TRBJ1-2	TGTGCCAGCAGCCCCCGACAGGCAACGAAGTATGGCTACACCTTC	CASSPRQATKYGYTF
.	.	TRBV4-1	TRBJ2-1	TGCGCCAGCAGCCAAGGTTCCGGGCCGGGGACCTACAATGAGCAGTTCTTC	CASSQGSGPGTYNEQFF
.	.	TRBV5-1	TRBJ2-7	TGCGCCAGCAGCTCGGGCAGGGGGGAAAGAGACGAGCAGTACTTC	CASSSGRGERDEQYF
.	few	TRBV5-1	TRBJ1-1	TGCGCCAGCAGCTTGGCCGAAGGAGCCAGGAACACTGAAGCTTTCTTT	CASSLAEGARNTEAFF
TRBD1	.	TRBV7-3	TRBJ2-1	TGTGCCAGCAGCTTATTCGGGACAGGTTATAGGAATGAGCAGTTCTTC	CASSLFGTGYRNEQFF
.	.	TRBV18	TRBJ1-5	TGTGCCAGCTCACCAGATTCGGTCCATCAGCCCCAGCATTTT	CASSPDSVHQPQHF
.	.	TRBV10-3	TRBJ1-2	TGTGCCACGAGGACTAACTATGGCTACACCTTC	CATRTNYGYTF
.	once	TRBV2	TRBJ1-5	TGTGCCAGCAGTGTTTCAGGGCAGCCCCAGCATTTT	CASSVSGQPQHF
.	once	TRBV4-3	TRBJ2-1	TGCGCCAGCAGCCAGAGTGACAGTCGCAATGAGCAGTTCTTC	CASSQSDSRNEQFF
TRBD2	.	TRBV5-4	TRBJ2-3	TGTGCCAGCCCCGGGTGGGAGGGCCCGGATACGCAGTATTTT	CASPGWEGPDTQYF
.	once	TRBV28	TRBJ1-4	TGTGCCAGCGGCGAGCTCCGGCCGACTCTAAAACTGTTTTTT	CASGELRPTLKLFF
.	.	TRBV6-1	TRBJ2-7	TGTGCCAGCAGTGAAGGCGGAGGGCGCCTCTACGAGCAGTACTTC	CASSEGGGRLYEQYF
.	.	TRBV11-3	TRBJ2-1	TGTGCCAGCAGCTTAGGGACAGCGCTCTACAATGAGCAGTTCTTC	CASSLGTALYNEQFF
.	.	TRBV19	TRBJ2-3	TGTGCCACATCCCCAGGGTTCGCAGATACGCAGTATTTT	CATSPGFADTQYF
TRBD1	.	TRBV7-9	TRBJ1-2	TGTGCCAGCAGAATCCCCGACAGGGGGCGGGAAGGCTACACCTTC	CASRIPDRGREGYTF
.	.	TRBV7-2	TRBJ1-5	TGTGCCAGCAGCTTACAGGACGGACTCAATCAGCCCCAGCATTTT	CASSLQDGLNQPQHF
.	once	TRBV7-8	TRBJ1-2	TGTGCCAGCAGCTTAGAGTCAGGGCTGAGGCATGGCTACACCTTC	CASSLESGLRHGYTF
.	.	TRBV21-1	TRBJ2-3	TGTGCCAGCAGTATTGAGGGAGGGGACCGCACAGATACGCAGTATTTT	CASSIEGGDRTDTQYF
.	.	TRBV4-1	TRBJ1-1	TGCGCCAGCAGCGCAGGGAGGTCAAGGGCTGAAGCTTTCTTT	CASSAGRSRAEAFF
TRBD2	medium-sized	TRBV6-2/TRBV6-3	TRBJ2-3	TGTGCCAGCAGTTACTCGATAGCGGGGGGGCCAGATACGCAGTATTTT	CASSYSIAGGPDTQYF
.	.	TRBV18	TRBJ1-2	TGTGCCAGCTCACCATCCGGGGGGTCCAACTATGGCTACACCTTC	CASSPSGGSNYGYTF
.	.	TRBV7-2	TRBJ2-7	TGTGCCAGCAGCTTATGGGGGCAGGGAACCTACGAGCAGTACTTC	CASSLWGQGTYEQYF
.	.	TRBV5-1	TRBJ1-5	TGCGCCAGCAGCTTGGGTCGGCAGGACACCAATCAGCCCCAGCATTTT	CASSLGRQDTNQPQHF
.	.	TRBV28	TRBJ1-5	TGTGCCAGCAGCCCCCGAGGGGGTCTTCAGCCCCAGCATTTT	CASSPRGGLQPQHF
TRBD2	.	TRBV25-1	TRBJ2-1	TGTGCCAGCAGTCCCAGCGGGGGGTTCTACAATGAGCAGTTCTTC	CASSPSGGFYNEQFF
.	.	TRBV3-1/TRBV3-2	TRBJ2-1	TGTGCCAGCAGCCGAGGAGCAGCCTACAATGAGCAGTTCTTC	CASSRGAAYNEQFF
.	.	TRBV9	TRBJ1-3	TGTGCCAGCAGCGTAGCTGTCAGGGGAACTGGAAACACCATATATTTT	CASSVAVRGTGNTIYF
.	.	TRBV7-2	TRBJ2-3	TGTGCCAGCAGCTTAAGGACAACTAGCACAGATACGCAGTATTTT	CASSLRTTSTDTQYF
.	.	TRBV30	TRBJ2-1	TGTGCCTGCGAATCAGGACGGGACTCCTACAATGAGCAGTTCTTC	CACESGRDSYNEQFF
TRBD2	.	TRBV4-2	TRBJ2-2	TGTGCCAGCAGCCAAGAGGGACTAGGTGGTGGGGAGCTGTTTTTT	CASSQEGLGGGELFF
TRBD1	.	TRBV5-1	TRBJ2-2	TGCGCCAGCAGCGAAGCAACAGGGGCCGGGGAGCTGTTTTTT	CASSEATGAGELFF
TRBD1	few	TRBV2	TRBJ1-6	TGTGCCAGCAGTTCCGACAGGGGTTATTCACCCCTCCACTTT	CASSSDRGYSPLHF
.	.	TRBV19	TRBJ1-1	TGTGCCAGTAGAAGAGCCGGTGGCACTGAAGCTTTCTTT	CASRRAGGTEAFF
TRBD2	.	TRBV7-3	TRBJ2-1	TGTGCCAGCAGCTTAGAACTAGCGGGGGGGCCCTACAATGAGCAGTTCTTC	CASSLELAGGPYNEQFF
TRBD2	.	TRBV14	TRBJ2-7	TGTGCCAGCAGCCAAGACCGACTAGCGGGGTACTACGAGCAGTACTTC	CASSQDRLAGYYEQYF
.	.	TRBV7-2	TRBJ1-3	TGTGCCAGCAGCCGTAGGAGCCAGGGGATCTCTGGAAACACCATATATTTT	CASSRRSQGISGNTIYF
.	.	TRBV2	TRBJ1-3	TGTGCCAGCAGTTCCCTTGGGGGCTCCTCTGGAAACACCATATATTTT	CASSSLGGSSGNTIYF
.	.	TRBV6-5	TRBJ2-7	TGTGCCAGCAGTTTCGGACAGTCTTACGAGCAGTACTTC	CASSFGQSYEQYF
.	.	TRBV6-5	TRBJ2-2	TGTGCCAGCAGTCTCGCGGTAACGAACACCGGGGAGCTGTTTTTT	CASSLAVTNTGELFF
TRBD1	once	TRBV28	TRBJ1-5	TGTGCCGGAGGCCGGGACAGGGGGCGAAATCAGCCCCAGCATTTT	CAGGRDRGRNQPQHF
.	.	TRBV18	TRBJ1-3	TGTGCCAGCTCACCAATAGGAGTGAAGGCCACCATATATTTT	CASSPIGVKATIYF